Given below is one T cell receptor (beta chain) in context. This record comes from a study of T-cell memory formation after mild COVID-19. The germline V gene encodes CDR1 KGHSH and CDR2 LQKENI. The length of the CDR3 is 12 residues. Trimming removed 4 bases at V and 5 bases at J, with 8 bases between. TCRdb reanalysed the 5' RACE reads using MiXCR and keeps one entry per CDR3 protein. Of 150,000 to 200,000 distinct CDR3 sequences in the sample, 16% were seen once. The material sequenced was PBMCs or a T cell subset sorted from them (not recorded which). The chain carries TRBV18 and TRBJ2-5; unclear D gene. This clonotype was obtained from an adult woman who had mild COVID-19 (a few samples of this study predate the infection). Cell type and time point are not known. The CDR3 DNA reads TGTGCCAGCTCACGTTATTTGGAGACCCAGTACTTC. It is translated as CASSRYLETQYF.